One and the same sample provided the 31 T cell receptor beta chains below, sequenced in a study of blood T cell repertoires in COVID-19. Sequencing was performed with immunoSEQ multiplex PCR; in TCRdb, only in-frame clones are kept and a portion is missing. The sample has around 140,000 clones, 85% to 90% seen once. Sequenced sample: PBMCs or T cells enriched from blood (not recorded which). Every receptor here comes from a man in his 60s who had recovered from COVID-19.

V gene TRBV2 combines with J gene TRBJ1-2, with D tentatively TRBD1 (6 bases). The V gene's germline CDR1 is SNHLY and CDR2 FYNNEI. V lost 4 bases to trimming and J lost 6 bases, with 15 bases between them. CDR3 length equals 14 residues. Written as DNA, the CDR3 is TGTGCCAGCAGTGGACAGGAACGAGTCCATGGCTACACCTTC. As protein: CASSGQERVHGYTF. The full variable domain, rest sourced from reference TRBV2 and TRBJ1-2, is EPEVTQTPSHQVTQMGQEVILRCVPISNHLYFYWYRQILGQKVEFLVSFYNNEISEKSEIFDDQFSVERPDGSNFTLKIRSTKLEDSAMYFCASSGQERVHGYTFGSGTRLTVV.

Here the CDR3 DNA reads TGTGCCAGCAGCAGAAACAGGGTCTACCGCTCTGGAAACACCATATATTTT. Protein product: CASSRNRVYRSGNTIYF. The chain combines TRBV5-6 with TRBJ1-3; possible D gene TRBD1, 6 bases. Germline V gene sequence: CDR1 SGHDT, CDR2 YYEEEE. With 4 bases removed from V and 0 bases from J, the gap between germline ends came to 17 bases. The CDR3 totals 17 residues.

This chain connects TRBV29-1 to TRBJ2-7, with TRBD1 matching 10 bases. V was pared by 4 bases and J by 2 bases, with 5 bases of the junction left unmatched. The CDR3 is made up of 14 amino acids. Per the germline V gene, CDR1 is SQVTM and CDR2 is ANQGSEA. The CDR3 loop is CSVATGQGPYEQYF. The DNA of the CDR3 is TGCAGCGTTGCGACGGGACAGGGGCCCTACGAGCAGTACTTC.

The gene calls are TRBV28 and TRBJ1-2, with D possibly matching TRBD1 (6 bases). This CDR3 spans 17 amino acids. Germline V gene data show CDR1 as MDHEN and CDR2 as SYDVKM. With 6 bases removed from V and 2 bases from J, the gap between germline ends came to 22 bases. This CDR3 reads CASSPLRGELLNYGYTF. The CDR3 DNA reads TGTGCCAGCAGCCCCCTCAGGGGCGAACTTTTAAACTATGGCTACACCTTC.

The chain has TRBV7-9 and TRBJ1-6, with D perhaps matching TRBD1 (5 bases). The ends were cut back, 4 bases at V and 7 bases at J, with 14 bases in the middle. Germline CDR1 SEHNR, CDR2 FQNEAQ (reference sequence). This CDR3 comprises 15 residues. The CDR3, as DNA: TGTGCCAGCAGCTCCCTCATGGGGCAAAATTCACCCCTCCACTTT. As protein: CASSSLMGQNSPLHF. Full variable domain (missing parts from reference TRBV7-9 and TRBJ1-6): DTGVSQNPRHKITKRGQNVTFRCDPISEHNRLYWYRQTLGQGPEFLTYFQNEAQLEKSRLLSDRFSAERPKGSFSTLEIQRTEQGDSAMYLCASSSLMGQNSPLHFGNGTRLTVT.

This chain uses TRBV29-1 with TRBJ2-3; 9 bases line up with TRBD2. V lost 3 bases, J lost 3 bases, and 7 bases stayed unmatched. The CDR3 consists of 15 residues. Germline V gene data show CDR1 as SQVTM and CDR2 as ANQGSEA. The DNA for the CDR3 is TGCAGCGTTGAGGTAGCGGGAGTAGGTACAGATACGCAGTATTTT. It specifies CSVEVAGVGTDTQYF.

V and J are TRBV10-3 and TRBJ2-1; 7 bases are a match to TRBD2. This CDR3 is 14 amino acids long. The V gene's germline CDR1 is ENHRY and CDR2 SYGVKD. The ends lost 6 bases at V and 2 bases at J; junction bases unmatched: 4. The CDR3 bases are TGTGCCATCAGACCGACTAGCACCTACAATGAGCAGTTCTTC. Protein product: CAIRPTSTYNEQFF.

The chain joins TRBV7-6 to TRBJ1-6; D possibly corresponds to TRBD1 (6 bases). CDR1 is SGHVS, CDR2 FNYEAQ, per germline. V lost 1 base and J 8 bases, leaving 15 bases between the germline ends. This CDR3 has 16 amino acids. The CDR3 DNA sequence: TGTGCCAGCAGCTTAGGGTCGCAGGGGATGTATTCACCCCTCCACTTT. Protein sequence: CASSLGSQGMYSPLHF.

The chain combines TRBV28 with TRBJ2-3, with D possibly TRBD2 on 6 matching bases. Trimming cost V 6 bases and J 5 bases, with 21 bases left between them. CDR1 is MDHEN, CDR2 SYDVKM, per germline. This CDR3 has 16 residues. The CDR3 here is CASSRPPSSEGDTQYF. In DNA form, the CDR3 reads TGTGCCAGCAGCCGCCCCCCATCTAGCGAGGGAGATACGCAGTATTTT.

The genes are TRBV7-6 and TRBJ1-1; no definite D call. This CDR3 spans 13 amino acids. The V gene's germline CDR1 is SGHVS and CDR2 FNYEAQ. V dropped 6 bases and J dropped 7 bases, with 15 bases sitting between them. CDR3 bases: TGTGCCAGCAGTTCGACCCTAGGGAGTGAAGCTTTCTTT. Protein: CASSSTLGSEAFF.

V gene TRBV5-4 combines with J gene TRBJ2-3, with 9 bases identical to TRBD1. Trimming cost V 7 bases and J 2 bases; bases outside gene matches: 2. Germline V gene lookup returns CDR1 SGHNT and CDR2 YYREEE (reference sequence). This CDR3 spans 13 amino acids. In DNA form, the CDR3 reads TGTGCCAGCCGGGACAGGGACACAGATACGCAGTATTTT. Translating gives CASRDRDTDTQYF.

This chain joins TRBV6-5 and TRBJ1-2, with 10 bases aligning to TRBD1. Germline CDR1 and CDR2: MNHEY and SVGAGI. Trimming took 5 bases from V and 8 from J; bases not matched to a gene: 8. This CDR3 has 14 amino acids. CDR3: CASSIRQGAGGYTF. The CDR3, as DNA: TGTGCCAGCAGTATAAGACAGGGGGCAGGAGGCTACACCTTC.

The V call is TRBV2, the J call TRBJ2-7; possible D gene TRBD1, 6 bases. Germline V gene data show CDR1 as SNHLY and CDR2 as FYNNEI. Trimming removed 5 bases at V and 2 bases at J, with 13 bases between. The CDR3 covers 14 residues. This chain's CDR3 is CASSRETGTYEQYF. The CDR3 DNA is TGTGCCAGCAGTCGTGAGACAGGAACCTACGAGCAGTACTTC.

The rearrangement links TRBV2 to TRBJ1-3, with D possibly matching TRBD1 (6 bases). The V end lost 6 bases, the J end lost 0 bases, and 9 bases lay between the germline ends. The CDR3 length is 14 residues. Germline V gene data show CDR1 as SNHLY and CDR2 as FYNNEI. The CDR3 nucleotides read TGTGCCAGCAGGGACAGCCTCTCTGGAAACACCATATATTTT. This translates into CASRDSLSGNTIYF.

This clone was seen a single time. The genes are TRBV5-1 and TRBJ2-3, with TRBD2 as a possible D gene (5 bases). Trimming cost V 7 bases and J 3 bases, with 9 bases left between them. The CDR3 runs 12 residues. CDR1 is SGHRS and CDR2 is YFSETQ in the germline V gene. The CDR3: CASVGETDTQYF. CDR3 in DNA: TGCGCCAGCGTCGGGGAAACAGATACGCAGTATTTT.

The V call is TRBV25-1, the J call TRBJ2-7, with 7 bases that match TRBD2. With V trimmed by 7 bases and J by 2 bases, 5 bases remained unmatched. Germline V CDR1 and CDR2: MGHDK, SYGVNS. This CDR3 comprises 13 residues. DNA for the CDR3: TGTGCCAGCATGCGGGGGTCTACCTACGAGCAGTACTTC. It is translated as CASMRGSTYEQYF.

Only a few counts were recorded for this clone. V usage is TRBV24-1 and J usage is TRBJ2-7; 9 bases are a match to TRBD1. V trimming: 3 bases; J trimming: 3 bases; junction bases outside the gene matches: 5. The CDR3 is 15 residues long. Germline assignment: CDR1 KGHDR and CDR2 SFDVKD. CDR3 bases: TGTGCCACCAGTGATCCAACGACAGGGGGCTACGAGCAGTACTTC. Its translation is CATSDPTTGGYEQYF.

This clone appeared a few times. V usage is TRBV7-2 and J usage is TRBJ2-3, with D possibly being TRBD1 (6 bases). The V gene lost 5 bases and the J gene lost 4 bases, with 10 bases spanning the gap. Germline V gives CDR1 SGHTA, CDR2 FQGNSA. The CDR3 spans 13 residues. DNA for the CDR3: TGTGCCAGCAGCGAGTGGGGGCCAGATACGCAGTATTTT. Protein: CASSEWGPDTQYF.

The chain joins TRBV7-2 to TRBJ1-2, with D unclear. The CDR3 totals 14 residues. The germline CDR1 and CDR2 sequences are SGHTA and FQGNSA. Trimming removed 4 bases from V and 4 bases from J, with 13 bases in between. Here the CDR3 reads CASSSRRSGYGYTF. In DNA form, the CDR3 reads TGTGCCAGCAGCTCTAGGAGATCGGGCTATGGCTACACCTTC.

There are a few counts of this clone. The chain links TRBV6-6 to TRBJ1-2; D might be TRBD1 (5 bases). The ends were cut back, 5 bases at V and 4 bases at J, with 23 bases in the middle. This CDR3 region has 17 residues. CDR1 MNHNY and CDR2 SVGAGI come from the germline V gene (reference sequence). CDR3 region: CASSPLPYRPNTYGYTF. The CDR3 DNA reads as TGTGCCAGCAGTCCGCTTCCGTACAGGCCGAACACCTATGGCTACACCTTC.

The V gene is TRBV3-1 (or the pseudogene TRBV3-2), the J gene TRBJ1-3, with TRBD1 as a possible D gene (6 bases). This CDR3 comprises 14 residues. V was trimmed by 4 bases and J by 2 bases, leaving 9 bases between them. Per the germline V gene, CDR1 is LGHDT and CDR2 is YNNKEL (reference sequence). The CDR3 region is CASSPRTAGNTIYF. CDR3 in DNA: TGTGCCAGCAGCCCCCGGACAGCTGGAAACACCATATATTTT.

The chain links TRBV28 to TRBJ2-4; TRBD2 might be the D (6 bases). The V end lost 3 bases, the J end lost 2 bases, and 17 bases lay between the germline ends. This CDR3 contains 17 residues. Germline V gives CDR1 MDHEN, CDR2 SYDVKM. The CDR3 region is CASSFSLDGGTKNIQYF. In DNA form, the CDR3 reads TGTGCCAGCAGTTTCTCTCTTGACGGGGGAACCAAAAACATTCAGTACTTC.

The chain uses TRBV19 and TRBJ1-6; D remains unclear. CDR3 length equals 16 residues. Germline V gene sequence: CDR1 LNHDA, CDR2 SQIVND (reference sequence). The V and J ends lost 5 bases and 0 bases respectively, with 11 bases between them. CDR3 nucleotide sequence: TGTGCCAGTAGTCTACAACAGAGCTCCTATAATTCACCCCTCCACTTT. Protein sequence: CASSLQQSSYNSPLHF.

The chain has TRBV27 and TRBJ1-4, with D uncertain. From germline, CDR1 is MNHEY and CDR2 SMNVEV (reference sequence). The V gene lost 8 bases and the J gene lost 6 bases, with 16 bases spanning the gap. CDR3 length: 14 residues. CDR3 amino acids: CASSRGGMYEKLFF. CDR3 in DNA: TGTGCCAGCTCCCGGGGAGGGATGTATGAAAAACTGTTTTTT.

This sequence joins TRBV20-1 and TRBJ2-7; D is undetermined. V was cut by 3 bases and J by 2 bases, with 8 bases left in between. This CDR3 region has 12 residues. Germline CDR1 is DFQATT and CDR2 is SNEGSKA (reference sequence). In DNA, the CDR3 is TGCAGTGCTAGTGGCAGGCCCTACGAGCAGTACTTC. Protein sequence: CSASGRPYEQYF.

The chain employs TRBV6-2 or TRBV6-3 and TRBJ2-1, with 9 bases identical to TRBD2. After removal of 4 bases from V and 9 bases from J, the junction contained 4 bases not matched to a gene. The CDR3 runs to 13 residues. Germline V gives CDR1 MNHEY, CDR2 SVGEGT. DNA of the CDR3: TGTGCCAGCAGTTCCTCGACTAGCGGTGAGCAGTTCTTC. It translates to CASSSSTSGEQFF.

This rearrangement joins TRBV27 to TRBJ1-5; TRBD1 matches 7 bases. The V gene end was trimmed by 8 bases and the J gene end by 8 bases; junction bases not matched to a gene: 24. Germline assignment: CDR1 MNHEY and CDR2 SMNVEV (reference sequence). The CDR3 is 18 residues long. CDR3 nucleotide sequence: TGTGCCAGCCCTACTCCTCCGGGACAGCCCCAATCTGGGGAGCCCCAGCATTTT. It specifies CASPTPPGQPQSGEPQHF.

V is TRBV10-2 and J is TRBJ1-5; D gene ambiguous. Germline lookup yields CDR1 WSHSY and CDR2 SAAADI. V was trimmed by 7 bases and J by 0 bases, leaving 7 bases between them. The CDR3 sequence is 13 residues long. The CDR3 here is CASTRDSNQPQHF. The CDR3 region has the DNA TGCGCCAGCACGAGAGATAGCAATCAGCCCCAGCATTTT.

This chain links TRBV6-5 with TRBJ1-1; no clear D. Trimming stripped 9 bases from V and 0 bases from J, with 8 bases between. Germline V gives CDR1 MNHEY, CDR2 SVGAGI. CDR3 length: 12 residues. CDR3 residues: CASTEMNTEAFF. DNA of the CDR3: TGTGCCAGTACGGAGATGAACACTGAAGCTTTCTTT.

This clone appeared a single time. The J gene is TRBJ2-1, the V gene TRBV12-3 or TRBV12-4, with 10 bases that match TRBD2. The CDR3 extends over 12 amino acids. J gave up 15 bases and V 3 bases, and 5 bases lay outside the gene matches. The CDR3, as DNA: TGTGCCAGCAGTTTCGGACTAGCGGTAGCGTTCTTC. This translates into CASSFGLAVAFF.

This chain joins TRBV4-1 and TRBJ2-7, with 12 bases lining up with TRBD1. This CDR3 comprises 16 residues. CDR1 is MGHRA and CDR2 is YSYEKL in the germline V gene. The trim removed 3 bases at V and 5 bases at J, leaving 8 bases unmatched. The CDR3 is CASSHRGTGGYNEQYF. CDR3 sequence (DNA): TGCGCCAGCAGCCATCGCGGGACAGGGGGCTATAACGAGCAGTACTTC.